Here is one T cell receptor (beta chain) with its context. This receptor's antigen is unknown. One base away there is no much larger clone; base qualities are not given. Preparation of the library involved 5' RACE. The sequencer was an Illumina HiSeq 2500. A second PCR of roughly 7 to 11 cycles was performed with a sample-barcoded 5' primer and a J-beta primer mix. A unique molecular identifier was introduced onto each TCR beta cDNA molecule by a template-switch 5' adaptor carrying 12 random nucleotides. At least 3 million CDR3-containing paired-end reads were obtained from each sample. The Mint cDNA synthesis kit, primed by a TRBC-specific oligonucleotide, was used to synthesize first-strand cDNA from all RNA. Following uracil-DNA glycosylase treatment, all cDNA underwent a first 18-cycle PCR with the universal primers M1SS and BC2_uni_R. The authors processed their data as follows. Each sample was normalized by randomly selecting 1 million high-quality reads, each carrying a distinct molecular identifier. Reads sharing molecular identifiers were discarded rather than binned into consensus sequences. MiTCR, run with a Q25 quality threshold and the strictest error-elimination algorithm, handled CDR3 identification, clonotype clustering and error correction. A nonparametric unseen species model with Euler transformation was used to estimate lower-bound total TCR beta diversity. TCRdb trimmed public reads at Q25 via fastp, called clones via MiXCR and kept in-frame beta chains. One record per CDR3 amino acid sequence lists the most common genes and DNA. For this entry, the V and J calls and clone size follow TCRdb and not the study's own pipeline. This sample comprises about 1.1 million distinct CDR3 sequences, roughly two fifths of them detected only once. The ten most abundant clones make up around 13% of the sample.

The donors were some 39 Caucasian individuals from Russia, aged roughly 6 to 100 years, who were systemically healthy. Each donor gave 8 to 10 milliliters of peripheral blood, collected into EDTA-treated Vacutainer tubes. PBMCs were isolated by Ficoll-Paque density-gradient centrifugation, with at least 7 million obtained per sample. Total RNA, at least 6 micrograms per sample, was extracted from PBMCs with Trizol reagent. The percentages of naive CD45RAhigh/CD27high T cells were determined by flow cytometry on a PBMC aliquot from every donor. This sample was taken from a study of blood T cells in healthy people across ages (dated by TCRdb to between 2014 and 2017). Notes on the research overall: In model experiments, template switching captured about one uniquely barcoded TCR beta cDNA molecule for every two T cells. The donors were divided into four age groups: young (average around 15 years), middle-aged (about 39), aged (62) and long-lived (approximately 74). The study analyzed two additional independent replicas of 1 million unique cDNA reads from the same blood draw for two donors, one aged 18 to 29 and one aged 80 or older. To avoid experimental bias, donors of different ages were distributed randomly across sequencing lanes. Using deep sequencing normalized with unique cDNA molecular identifiers, the study measured how TCR beta repertoire diversity changes with age. Study-wide findings and limitations: As age increased, observed TCR beta diversity per million T cells dropped in a roughly linear way, and a significant reduction was already evident by age 40. A strong correlation was found between observed TCR beta diversity and the percentage of naive T cells measured by flow cytometry. Compared with the aged group, the long-lived group had more naive CD4+ T cells, fewer expanded clones and increased TCR diversity, suggesting age selection. Total diversity estimates from one million sequenced T cells were considered lower bounds and underestimates. Conclusive comparison of naive and antigen-experienced compartments was prevented by the profiling of bulk unsorted PBMCs. Because the CMV infection status of the donors was unknown, age-related changes in expanded clonotypes may potentially have been confounded.

Unmatched junction bases come to 7, with V trimmed by 5 bases and J by 8 bases. Counted from cysteine to phenylalanine, this CDR3 has 13 amino acids. The CDR3 DNA has 39 bases and is translated from base 1. The germline V gene (reference sequence) specifies SEHNR as CDR1 and FQNEAQ as CDR2. The chain links TRBV7-9 with TRBJ1-1; 8 bases in between match TRBD1. The TCR comes from a man aged 18 to 35 in good health. The sample taken for sequencing was blood. Here is the DNA: TGTGCCAGCAGCGGCATACAGGGGGTGGAAGCTTTCTTT. It specifies CASSGIQGVEAFF.